This record concerns one T cell receptor beta chain sequence. Authors' analysis steps: The assay estimated nucleated cells by amplifying reference gene primers. Profiled with immunoSEQ multiplex PCR; TCRdb holds only in-frame clones, not every one. V and J calls and clone size come straight from that table; D and trimming were deduced from the DNA. The sample lists a few hundred thousand clones; under 90% were seen once. The data were taken from a study of blood T cell repertoires in COVID-19. Study-wide background: Whether acute or convalescent, the COVID-19 samples came from the United States, Italy and Spain. PBMCs, B-cell-depleted T cells, or T cells provided the cDNA or gDNA that made up the material.

Source material: peripheral blood. The receptor was derived from a woman under 30 with acute or convalescent COVID-19.

For the CDR3, the DNA is TGTGCCAGCAGCACGCCGGGGACAGCCTACACAGATACGCAGTATTTT. Translation gives CASSTPGTAYTDTQYF. The chain uses TRBV27 and TRBJ2-3; 7 bases agree with TRBD1. Germline V gene data show CDR1 as MNHEY and CDR2 as SMNVEV (reference sequence). V gave up 6 bases and J gave up 2 bases; unmatched junction bases: 11. The CDR3 extends over 16 amino acids.